This T cell receptor (beta chain) was obtained from a study of Ad26.COV2.S vaccination and SARS-CoV-2 variants. Study-level results: Substantial breadth in spike-specific CD8+ and CD4+ T cell responses was reportedly seen after vaccination. Non-spike TCR breadth did not differ much between vaccine and placebo recipients.

Concerning this clone: Antigen unknown.

Profiled with immunoSEQ multiplex PCR; TCRdb holds only in-frame clones, not every one. The sample lists a few hundred thousand clones; around 82% were seen once. CDR1 and CDR2 from the germline V gene are SQVTM and ANQGSEA. The V gene lost 7 bases and the J gene lost 6 bases, with 15 bases spanning the gap. This CDR3 is 13 amino acids long. Stated treatment: 15 to 20 received Ad26.COV2.S at low or high dose, single or two shots; five or six received placebo; per-sample allocation not given. The study sampled participants on day 63 after the first vaccine or placebo injection. Donation came from an adult in Boston who was aged 18-55 years.

This receptor was obtained from a person aged 18-65 years who received the Ad26.COV2.S COVID-19 vaccine or a placebo. The material sequenced was peripheral blood, taken in a trial of Ad26.COV2.S vaccine versus placebo. The chain carries TRBV29-1 and TRBJ2-2; weak D call: TRBD1 (5 bases). In DNA form, the CDR3 reads TGCAGCGCCGAGCTTGGGGCAGCCGGGGAGCTGTTTTTT. As protein: CSAELGAAGELFF.